The 26 T cell receptor beta chains given below trace back to one sample, sequenced in a study of blood T cell repertoires in COVID-19. The repertoire was sequenced with immunoSEQ multiplex PCR; TCRdb's copy has only in-frame clones and lacks some. The sample yields some 200,000 clones, 90% seen once. The sequenced sample consisted of peripheral blood. The receptors shown here come from a man aged 50 to 60 with acute or convalescent COVID-19.

CDR3 sequence reads: CASSPLAAPNTGELFF. The CDR3 nucleotides read TGTGCCAGCTCACCACTGGCGGCCCCGAACACCGGGGAGCTGTTTTTT. The chain has TRBV18 and TRBJ2-2, with D unresolved. The CDR3 has 16 amino acids. Trimming removed 1 base at V and 0 bases at J, with 9 bases between. The V gene's germline CDR1 is KGHSH and CDR2 LQKENI.

The chain couples TRBV11-2 to TRBJ2-1; a possible D gene is TRBD2 (5 bases). Looked up from germline, CDR1 is SGHAT and CDR2 is FQNNGV. This CDR3 region has 12 residues. V lost 3 bases to trimming and J lost 10 bases, with 10 bases between them. The CDR3 DNA reads TGTGCCAGCAGCTTCGTCTCTAGCGAGCAGTTCTTC. It codes for CASSFVSSEQFF.

This clone was detected only once. The V gene is TRBV6-5, the J gene TRBJ1-1; 7 bases align to TRBD1. Germline lookup yields CDR1 MNHEY and CDR2 SVGAGI. V shed 7 bases and J 4 bases; nucleotides not matched to a gene: 9. CDR3 length: 14 residues. CDR3 residues: CASKLKNRGTEAFF. The CDR3 DNA sequence: TGTGCCAGCAAGCTCAAAAACAGGGGCACTGAAGCTTTCTTT.

The V gene is TRBV2, the J gene TRBJ2-5, with unresolved D. Trimming took 0 bases from V and 5 from J, leaving 13 bases between them. The germline gives CDR1 SNHLY, CDR2 FYNNEI. The CDR3 loop spans 15 amino acids. The CDR3 DNA sequence: TGTGCCAGCAGTGAAGCCCGACTGGGTTTCGAGACCCAGTACTTC. Amino acids: CASSEARLGFETQYF.

The CDR3, as DNA: TGTGCCAGCAGTTACCCCCGACAGGGCTTCAATCAGCCCCAGCATTTT. Translated, it gives CASSYPRQGFNQPQHF. The chain couples TRBV6-2 or TRBV6-3 to TRBJ1-5, with 7 bases aligning to TRBD1. The CDR3 covers 16 residues. Germline V gives CDR1 MNHEY, CDR2 SVGEGT. The junction had 7 bases not matched to a gene; V was cut back by 2 bases and J by 3 bases.

The chain links TRBV4-1 to TRBJ1-5; the match to TRBD1 covers 7 bases. V dropped 2 bases and J dropped 2; count of bases not matched to a gene: 9. Germline-derived CDR1 and CDR2 are MGHRA and YSYEKL. The CDR3 contains 17 residues. CDR3 DNA sequence: TGCGCCAGCAGCCAAAGGCCACAGGGGTTTGGCAATCAGCCCCAGCATTTT. Translated: CASSQRPQGFGNQPQHF.

The CDR3: CATSSSGTSYNEQFF. CDR3 coding DNA: TGTGCCACCAGCAGTAGCGGGACCTCCTACAATGAGCAGTTCTTC. V gene TRBV15 combines with J gene TRBJ2-1; 8 bases are a match to TRBD2. V lost 3 bases to trimming and J lost 0 bases; unmatched junction nucleotides: 1. The germline V gene has CDR1 LNHNV and CDR2 YYDKDF (reference sequence). CDR3 length: 15 residues.

The chain recombines TRBV5-3 with TRBJ2-3; 9 bases match TRBD2. TRBV5-3 is flagged as an ORF with uncertain function. V was pared by 3 bases and J by 2 bases, with 19 bases of the junction left unmatched. The CDR3 spans 20 residues. CDR3 DNA sequence: TGTGCCAGAAGCTCAAGGGGGGCTCGGGGTAGCGGGAGCTCCACAGATACGCAGTATTTT. Protein: CARSSRGARGSGSSTDTQYF.

The chain carries TRBV5-1 and TRBJ2-5, with 10 bases aligning to TRBD1. The CDR3 length is 15 residues. Trimming at V came to 6 bases and at J to 5 bases, leaving 10 bases not matched to a gene. Germline V CDR1 and CDR2: SGHRS, YFSETQ. CDR3 residues: CASTLEGQGWETQYF. CDR3 nucleotides: TGCGCCAGCACCTTAGAGGGACAGGGGTGGGAGACCCAGTACTTC.

The chain recombines TRBV9 with TRBJ2-2; the D gene is possibly TRBD1 (5 bases). From germline, CDR1 is SGDLS and CDR2 YYNGEE. V lost 3 bases and J lost 1, with 10 bases in between. The CDR3 extends over 15 amino acids. The DNA of the CDR3 is TGTGCCAGCAGCGCCTATGACAGGAACACCGGGGAGCTGTTTTTT. As protein: CASSAYDRNTGELFF.

The rearrangement links TRBV20-1 to TRBJ1-1, with D perhaps TRBD1 (6 bases). Trimming took off 5 bases at V and 10 bases at J, with 11 bases between the two ends. Germline V gene lookup returns CDR1 DFQATT and CDR2 SNEGSKA (reference sequence). This CDR3 has 10 amino acids. The CDR3 protein is CSARQAGAFF. The CDR3 nucleotides read TGCAGTGCTCGACAGGCAGGAGCTTTCTTT.

The V call is TRBV10-3, the J call TRBJ2-6, with D unclear. The germline gives CDR1 ENHRY, CDR2 SYGVKD. The V end was cut by 2 bases, the J end by 3 bases, with 2 bases between. The CDR3 spans 13 residues. CDR3 DNA: TGTGCCATCAGTGAGCGTGGGGCCAACGTCCTGACTTTC. Protein: CAISERGANVLTF.

In this sample, this clone turned up a few times. V gene TRBV4-1 combines with J gene TRBJ1-5, with D perhaps TRBD1 (5 bases). Looked up from germline, CDR1 is MGHRA and CDR2 is YSYEKL. The CDR3 is 15 amino acids. V was clipped by 1 base and J by 6 bases, with 13 bases between them. DNA of the CDR3: TGCGCCAGCAGCCAAGTCCAGGGTGCGGTTCAGCCCCAGCATTTT. It translates to CASSQVQGAVQPQHF.

V usage is TRBV19 and J usage is TRBJ1-5, with D maybe TRBD1 (5 bases). CDR1 is LNHDA, CDR2 SQIVND, per germline (reference sequence). The V gene lost 5 bases and the J gene lost 6 bases, with 17 bases spanning the gap. This CDR3 is 15 amino acids long. The CDR3 here is CASSASGGVGQPQHF. DNA of the CDR3: TGTGCCAGTAGTGCCAGCGGAGGGGTAGGTCAGCCCCAGCATTTT.

The chain employs TRBV27 and TRBJ2-3; 7 nucleotides match TRBD1. Germline V gene data show CDR1 as MNHEY and CDR2 as SMNVEV (reference sequence). There are 12 residues in the CDR3. J gave up 7 bases and V 4 bases, and 2 bases lay outside the gene matches. CDR3 loop: CASSSDRNTQYF. The CDR3 DNA reads TGTGCCAGCAGTTCGGACAGGAATACGCAGTATTTT.

The chain joins TRBV3-1 (or the pseudogene TRBV3-2) to TRBJ2-2; TRBD2 agrees at 9 bases. Per the germline V gene, CDR1 is LGHDT and CDR2 is YNNKEL (reference sequence). V lost 5 bases and J lost 0; bases outside the gene matches: 10. The CDR3 is 18 residues long. The CDR3 DNA reads as TGTGCCAGCAGCACATCCGGGCGGGGGGGACCGAACACCGGGGAGCTGTTTTTT. It encodes CASSTSGRGGPNTGELFF.

This chain joins TRBV28 and TRBJ1-5; 11 bases map to TRBD1. The CDR3 has 16 amino acids. The germline CDR1 and CDR2 sequences are MDHEN and SYDVKM. The ends lost 5 bases at V and 5 bases at J; junction bases unmatched: 8. CDR3 nucleotide sequence: TGTGCCAGCAGTCCATACCGGGACAGGGGGGATCAGCCCCAGCATTTT. Amino acid sequence: CASSPYRDRGDQPQHF. The variable domain in full, completed from reference TRBV28 and TRBJ1-5, reads DVKVTQSSRYLVKRTGEKVFLECVQDMDHENMFWYRQDPGLGLRLIYFSYDVKMKEKGDIPEGYSVSREKKERFSLILESASTNQTSMYLCASSPYRDRGDQPQHFGDGTRLSIL.

This clone was detected only once. The chain links TRBV2 to TRBJ2-1, with 9 bases fitting TRBD2. The CDR3 is made up of 18 amino acids. V shed 4 bases and J 0 bases; nucleotides not matched to a gene: 10. In germline, CDR1 is SNHLY, CDR2 FYNNEI. CDR3 nucleotide sequence: TGTGCCAGCAGTGTGGGTAGCGGGGGACTTCCCTCCTACAATGAGCAGTTCTTC. Protein product: CASSVGSGGLPSYNEQFF.

The CDR3 region is CASSALRGETQYF. The DNA for the CDR3 is TGTGCCAGCAGCGCCCTCAGGGGCGAGACCCAGTACTTC. This rearrangement joins TRBV7-3 to TRBJ2-5, with D perhaps matching TRBD1 (6 bases). There are 13 residues in the CDR3. Deletions cut 5 bases from V and 5 bases from J, with 12 bases between. CDR1 is SGHTA and CDR2 is FQGTGA in the germline V gene.

CDR3 in DNA: TGTGCCAGCAGTTTAGGATTGCGAGGGGGTTACAATGAGCAGTTCTTC. This translates into CASSLGLRGGYNEQFF. The chain recombines TRBV28 with TRBJ2-1; D possibly corresponds to TRBD1 (6 bases). This CDR3 contains 16 residues. Per the germline V gene, CDR1 is MDHEN and CDR2 is SYDVKM. V was trimmed by 2 bases and J by 4 bases, leaving 15 bases between them.

This chain connects TRBV10-3 to TRBJ2-3; possible D gene TRBD2, 7 bases. CDR1 and CDR2 from the germline V gene are ENHRY and SYGVKD. This CDR3 region has 12 residues. V was cut by 11 bases and J by 5 bases, with 14 bases left in between. The CDR3 spells CALGGGEDTQYF. The CDR3 DNA reads as TGTGCCTTGGGAGGGGGAGAAGATACGCAGTATTTT.

The chain employs TRBV11-2 and TRBJ2-2, with TRBD1 identical over 8 bases. V was pared by 4 bases and J by 7 bases, with 11 bases of the junction left unmatched. The germline CDR1 and CDR2 sequences are SGHAT and FQNNGV. The CDR3 is 16 residues long. This chain's CDR3 is CASSSWTGSRIGELFF. DNA for the CDR3: TGTGCCAGCAGCTCATGGACAGGGTCTCGCATCGGGGAGCTGTTTTTT. Full variable domain (outside the CDR3, taken from reference TRBV11-2 and TRBJ2-2): EAGVAQSPRYKIIEKRQSVAFWCNPISGHATLYWYQQILGQGPKLLIQFQNNGVVDDSQLPKDRFSAERLKGVDSTLKIQPAKLEDSAVYLCASSSWTGSRIGELFFGEGSRLTVL.

J is TRBJ2-7 and V is TRBV27, with TRBD1 matching over 10 bases. CDR1 MNHEY and CDR2 SMNVEV come from the germline V gene (reference sequence). The J segment lost 6 bases and the V segment lost 4 bases, leaving 3 bases of the junction unmatched. This CDR3 spans 13 amino acids. The CDR3 coding sequence is TGTGCCAGCAGTTACTGGACAGGGGGCGAGCAGTACGTC. Its translation: CASSYWTGGEQYV.

The rearrangement links TRBV28 to TRBJ1-5; a possible D gene is TRBD1 (5 bases). Trimming removed 3 bases at V and 5 bases at J, with 11 bases between. Germline CDR1 and CDR2: MDHEN and SYDVKM. The CDR3 runs to 14 residues. The CDR3 DNA sequence: TGTGCCAGCAGTTTGGCACAGGTCCATCAGCCCCAGCATTTT. Translated: CASSLAQVHQPQHF.

This clone was found once. This rearrangement joins TRBV11-2 to TRBJ2-2, with 14 nucleotides matching TRBD2. V dropped 5 bases and J dropped 4; count of bases not matched to a gene: 9. Germline loops: CDR1 SGHAT, CDR2 FQNNGV. The CDR3 is 18 residues long. The CDR3 nucleotides read TGTGCCAGCAGCCCCTGGACTAGCGGGAGGATGAGCACCGGGGAGCTGTTTTTT. Translation gives CASSPWTSGRMSTGELFF.

The gene calls are TRBV9 and TRBJ2-2; D might be TRBD2 (6 bases). Germline loops: CDR1 SGDLS, CDR2 YYNGEE. This CDR3 is 17 amino acids long. Trimming pared 2 bases from V and 0 bases from J, leaving 14 bases between. The DNA of the CDR3 is TGTGCCAGCAGCGTGCTAGCGAGGGCCGCGAACACCGGGGAGCTGTTTTTT. Encoded protein: CASSVLARAANTGELFF.